Listed here are 19 T cell receptor beta chains from one sample, sequenced in a study of cytomegalovirus exposure and HLA in healthy donors. With 60 Vbeta and 13 Jbeta primers, the PCR was carried out. Repertoires were generated with immunoSEQ multiplex PCR, while TCRdb's copy carries only in-frame clones and drops some. Of tens of thousands of clones in the sample, 65% are singletons; the top ten hold around 5.6%. The material sequenced was PBMCs. These receptors were collected from a boy aged 10-17 years in good health and CMV-seropositive.

This clone was seen a few times. J is TRBJ1-4 and V is TRBV5-1; possible D gene TRBD1, 5 bases. V lost 0 bases, J lost 6 bases, and 18 bases lay in between. CDR3 size: 17 residues. Germline V gene data show CDR1 as SGHRS and CDR2 as YFSETQ. CDR3 in DNA: TGCGCCAGCAGCTTGGTGGCAGGGCGGTTCCTTCATGAAAAACTGTTTTTT. This gives the protein CASSLVAGRFLHEKLFF.

V and J are TRBV7-8 and TRBJ2-7; 10 bases line up with TRBD1. Germline CDR1 SGHVS, CDR2 FQNEAQ. V shed 5 bases and J 5 bases; nucleotides not matched to a gene: 15. CDR3 size: 17 residues. The CDR3 coding sequence is TGTGCCAGCAGCCCTAACATCCGGACAGGGGGGTATGACGAGCAGTACTTC. Protein product: CASSPNIRTGGYDEQYF.

This clone came up once. The CDR3 region is CASSAEGDDDTEAFF. The CDR3 DNA sequence: TGTGCCAGCAGCGCAGAGGGGGACGACGACACTGAAGCTTTCTTT. The rearrangement joins TRBV21-1 to TRBJ1-1; the table gives TRBD1 as D, unverified against the DNA. TRBV21-1 is a pseudogene. CDR3 length: 15 residues.

The gene calls are TRBV6-5 and TRBJ2-1; tentatively, D is TRBD2 (6 bases). This CDR3 is 15 amino acids long. The V and J ends lost 3 bases and 8 bases respectively, with 17 bases between them. Germline CDR1 MNHEY, CDR2 SVGAGI. CDR3 sequence (DNA): TGTGCCAGCAGTTATACGGGGGTATCGTTTGATGAGCAGTTCTTC. It yields the protein CASSYTGVSFDEQFF.

The rearrangement links TRBV29-1 to TRBJ1-1, with TRBD1 matching 7 bases. Trimming removed 6 bases from V and 6 bases from J; junction bases left unmatched: 4. CDR1 and CDR2 from the germline V gene are SQVTM and ANQGSEA. CDR3 size: 11 residues. The CDR3 DNA sequence: TGCAGCGTAATGGGACAGTCTGAAGCTTTCTTT. The encoded protein is CSVMGQSEAFF.

This sequence joins TRBV5-8 and TRBJ2-7, with 8 bases matching TRBD1. After removal of 0 bases from V and 5 bases from J, the junction contained 4 bases not matched to a gene. The CDR3 length is 14 residues. In germline, CDR1 is SGHTS, CDR2 YDEGEE. For the CDR3, the DNA is TGTGCCAGCAGCTTGGACAGGGGGATCAACGAGCAGTACTTC. Its translation is CASSLDRGINEQYF.

The genes are TRBV30 and TRBJ1-1, with TRBD1 as a possible D gene (6 bases). V was shortened by 2 bases and J by 7 bases, with 14 bases between the two germline ends. CDR3 length: 13 residues. The germline gives CDR1 GTSNPN, CDR2 SVGIG (reference sequence). The CDR3 DNA reads TGTGCCTGGAGTCAACGGGGGGCAGGTGAAGCTTTCTTT. Protein sequence: CAWSQRGAGEAFF. Based on the CDR3 plus reference TRBV30 and TRBJ1-1, the full variable domain is SQTIHQWPATLVQPVGSPLSLECTVEGTSNPNLYWYRQAAGRGLQLLFYSVGIGQISSEVPQNLSASRPQDRQFILSSKKLLLSDSGFYLCAWSQRGAGEAFFGQGTRLTVV.

The chain uses TRBV2 and TRBJ1-1, with D possibly TRBD1 on 5 matching bases. V was shortened by 3 bases and J by 1 base, with 6 bases between the two germline ends. Germline V lookup: CDR1 SNHLY, CDR2 FYNNEI. CDR3 length equals 13 residues. CDR3 in DNA: TGTGCCAGCAGTGACAGGGAGAACACTGAAGCTTTCTTT. Its protein product is CASSDRENTEAFF.

The table lists this clone with a few counts. The V and J genes are TRBV5-1 and TRBJ2-6, with D tentatively TRBD1 (6 bases). The CDR3 has 16 residues. Germline CDR1 SGHRS, CDR2 YFSETQ. The V end lost 2 bases, the J end lost 2 bases, and 11 bases lay between the germline ends. The CDR3 DNA sequence: TGCGCCAGCAGCTTTACTAACAGGGCTGGGGCCAACGTCCTGACTTTC. Encoded protein: CASSFTNRAGANVLTF. The whole variable domain, remainder taken from reference TRBV5-1 and TRBJ2-6, is KAGVTQTPRYLIKTRGQQVTLSCSPISGHRSVSWYQQTPGQGLQFLFEYFSETQRNKGNFPGRFSGRQFSNSRSEMNVSTLELGDSALYLCASSFTNRAGANVLTFGAGSRLTVL.

The J gene is TRBJ2-7, the V gene TRBV7-2; TRBD1 is a possible D gene (5 bases). Trimming removed 5 bases at V and 7 bases at J, with 12 bases between. CDR1 is SGHTA, CDR2 FQGNSA, per germline. The CDR3 is made up of 12 amino acids. The chain's CDR3 is CASSPRVGEQYF. Here the CDR3 DNA reads TGTGCCAGCAGCCCCAGGGTTGGAGAGCAGTACTTC.

This clone was picked up a small number of times. The chain links TRBV7-9 to TRBJ2-1; 9 bases fit TRBD1. This CDR3 comprises 11 residues. Germline loops: CDR1 SEHNR, CDR2 FQNEAQ (reference sequence). Trimming removed 5 bases from V and 13 bases from J; junction bases left unmatched: 3. Written as DNA, the CDR3 is TGTGCCAGCAGCCCGGGACAGGGTCAGTTCTTC. Protein: CASSPGQGQFF.

This clone showed up just a few times. The chain joins TRBV23-1 to TRBJ2-7; D is undetermined. TRBV23-1 is an open reading frame whose function is uncertain. The CDR3 runs to 13 residues. V was cut by 0 bases and J by 4 bases, with 7 bases left in between. Here the CDR3 DNA reads TGCGCCAGCAGTCAATCTGAACAGTACGAGCAGTACTTC. Translation: CASSQSEQYEQYF.

The chain couples TRBV6-5 to TRBJ1-1, with TRBD1 identical over 7 bases. Trimming at V came to 4 bases and at J to 1 base, leaving 6 bases not matched to a gene. The CDR3 length is 15 residues. Germline CDR1 is MNHEY and CDR2 is SVGAGI. This CDR3 reads CASSFSTGKNTEAFF. The CDR3 DNA reads TGTGCCAGCAGTTTCTCGACAGGGAAGAACACTGAAGCTTTCTTT.

The table lists this clone with a count of one. Other nucleotide sequences in the sample specify the same CDR3. The chain uses TRBV7-9 and TRBJ2-5; D not certain. V lost 6 bases and J 2 bases, leaving 4 bases between the germline ends. CDR3 length: 11 residues. Germline CDR1 SEHNR, CDR2 FQNEAQ (reference sequence). The CDR3 protein is CASSPQETQYF. Here the CDR3 DNA reads TGTGCCAGCAGTCCTCAAGAGACCCAGTACTTC.

The chain employs TRBV5-4 and TRBJ2-7, with TRBD2 matching over 10 bases. V lost 4 bases and J lost 6; bases outside the gene matches: 16. The CDR3 contains 17 residues. Per the germline V gene, CDR1 is SGHNT and CDR2 is YYREEE (reference sequence). In DNA, the CDR3 is TGTGCCAGCAGCCCCTTCAAGGGACCAGCGGGGGGGGGCGAGCAGTACTTC. Amino acids: CASSPFKGPAGGGEQYF. The full variable domain, completed using reference TRBV5-4 and TRBJ2-7, is ETGVTQSPTHLIKTRGQQVTLRCSSQSGHNTVSWYQQALGQGPQFIFQYYREEENGRGNFPPRFSGLQFPNYSSELNVNALELDDSALYLCASSPFKGPAGGGEQYFGPGTRLTVT.

The chain couples TRBV27 to TRBJ1-1, with a weak D call TRBD1 (5 bases). Germline V CDR1 and CDR2: MNHEY, SMNVEV (reference sequence). V was clipped by 7 bases and J by 0 bases, with 18 bases between them. The CDR3 consists of 16 residues. DNA for the CDR3: TGTGCCAGCACCCCTGGGAGGGGCCTCATGAACACTGAAGCTTTCTTT. Its protein product is CASTPGRGLMNTEAFF.

The chain joins TRBV10-3 to TRBJ2-2; no definite D call. V shed 5 bases and J shed 1 base, with 11 bases lying between them. The germline CDR1 and CDR2 sequences are ENHRY and SYGVKD. This CDR3 contains 15 residues. CDR3 DNA: TGTGCCATCAGTCGAGGATCGGAGAACACCGGGGAGCTGTTTTTT. Translating it yields CAISRGSENTGELFF.

This chain connects TRBV7-2 to TRBJ2-7; a possible D gene is TRBD1 (5 bases). The CDR3 sequence is 12 residues long. Trimming stripped 2 bases from V and 3 bases from J, with 5 bases between. Germline CDR1 reads SGHTA; CDR2 reads FQGNSA. In DNA form, the CDR3 reads TGTGCCAGCAGCTTACAGGGCTACGAGCAGTACTTC. Encoded protein: CASSLQGYEQYF.

The chain combines TRBV6-6 with TRBJ1-6; no definite D call. CDR3 size: 15 residues. CDR1 MNHNY and CDR2 SVGAGI come from the germline V gene (reference sequence). The V end lost 0 bases, the J end lost 9 bases, and 12 bases lay between the germline ends. CDR3 in amino acids: CASSYSGGGGSPLHF. The CDR3 DNA sequence: TGTGCCAGCAGTTACTCCGGTGGCGGAGGTTCACCCCTCCACTTT.